This T cell receptor beta chain was obtained from a study of T-cell memory formation after mild COVID-19. Turning to this clonotype: Antigen: not known.

The CDR3 extends over 12 amino acids. Germline assignment: CDR1 MNHNY and CDR2 SVGAGI (reference sequence). The V and J ends lost 2 bases and 5 bases respectively, with 6 bases between them. TCRdb re-called the 5' RACE reads through MiXCR, storing one row per CDR3 protein. Of more than 300,000 distinct CDR3 sequences in the sample, approximately 14% were seen once. Study results and limitations: Within pre-infection memory, some responding clones were found, suggesting cross-reactive memory joined. Clones contracting across day 15 to 85 had a balanced CD4/CD8 profile; later expanding clones leaned CD4+.

The chain uses TRBV6-6 and TRBJ1-1, with a tentative D call TRBD1 (5 bases). This receptor was obtained from a young man who had mild COVID-19 (a few samples of this study predate the infection). Cell type and time point are not known. The sample taken for sequencing was PBMCs or a T cell subset sorted from them (not recorded which). CDR3 sequence: CASSYTGTEAFF. CDR3 sequence (DNA): TGTGCCAGCAGTTACACAGGTACTGAAGCTTTCTTT.